These 32 T cell receptor beta chains came from one sample sequenced in a study of CD8 T cells in Susac syndrome. The authors reverse transcribed about 0.5 to 1 ug RNA with random hexamers. TCRdb re-analysed the immunoSEQ multiplex PCR reads in MiXCR, keeping a single row per CDR3 protein. Seen here are 150,000 or so distinct CDR3 sequences, approximately 94% observed once, and the top ten hold 0.08% to 0.095%. Specimen: CD4+ T cells from PBMCs. Receptors were obtained from a human donor with multiple sclerosis.

CDR3 nucleotide sequence: TGCAGTGCTAGGAGTAAAAAGGAGGGACTAGCTCTATTCGAGCAGTACTTC. Encoded protein: CSARSKKEGLALFEQYF. The chain couples TRBV20-1 to TRBJ2-7; 9 nucleotides align to TRBD2. Germline loops: CDR1 DFQATT, CDR2 SNEGSKA (reference sequence). With V trimmed by 3 bases and J by 6 bases, 18 bases remained unmatched. The CDR3 loop spans 17 amino acids.

The chain links TRBV2 to TRBJ2-5; no firm D call. Per germline, CDR1 SNHLY and CDR2 FYNNEI. This CDR3 comprises 12 residues. V gave up 3 bases and J gave up 4 bases, with 6 bases separating them. The CDR3 spells CASSEDRETQYF. In DNA, the CDR3 is TGTGCCAGCAGTGAGGACCGAGAGACCCAGTACTTC. Drawing the rest from reference TRBV2 and TRBJ2-5, the complete variable domain is EPEVTQTPSHQVTQMGQEVILRCVPISNHLYFYWYRQILGQKVEFLVSFYNNEISEKSEIFDDQFSVERPDGSNFTLKIRSTKLEDSAMYFCASSEDRETQYFGPGTRLLVL.

The chain employs TRBV6-6 and TRBJ2-5; tentative D call: TRBD2 (5 bases). V lost 0 bases to trimming and J lost 5 bases, with 10 bases between them. In germline, CDR1 is MNHNY, CDR2 SVGAGI (reference sequence). The CDR3 runs to 14 residues. CDR3 amino acids: CASSYSTQRETQYF. In nucleotides, the CDR3 is TGTGCCAGCAGTTACTCGACTCAGCGGGAGACCCAGTACTTC.

The chain joins TRBV5-4 to TRBJ2-7, with 9 bases matching TRBD1. The trim removed 4 bases at V and 6 bases at J, leaving 11 bases unmatched. Germline lookup yields CDR1 SGHNT and CDR2 YYREEE (reference sequence). The CDR3 is 15 residues long. CDR3 nucleotides: TGTGCCAGCAGCCGTTCCGGGACAGGGACCTTCGAGCAGTACTTC. It yields the protein CASSRSGTGTFEQYF.

This chain connects TRBV13 to TRBJ1-1; D call uncertain. In germline, CDR1 is PRHDT, CDR2 FYEKMQ (reference sequence). Trimming left V 8 bases short and J 0 bases short, with 16 bases between. The CDR3 extends over 15 amino acids. The CDR3 sequence: CASREGGVLNTEAFF. As DNA, the CDR3 is TGTGCCAGCCGGGAGGGTGGTGTATTGAACACTGAAGCTTTCTTT.

This clonotype was detected once. The chain carries TRBV27 and TRBJ2-2, with 12 bases aligning to TRBD2. This CDR3 spans 16 amino acids. Germline CDR1 reads MNHEY; CDR2 reads SMNVEV (reference sequence). V shed 7 bases, J shed 8 bases, and the junction held 11 bases outside the gene matches. CDR3 in DNA: TGTGCCAGCATCCCTAGCGGGAGGGCCACTACGGGGGAGCTGTTTTTT. Amino acid sequence: CASIPSGRATTGELFF.

The chain carries TRBV5-1 and TRBJ2-1; D is uncertain. This CDR3 has 14 residues. Trimming removed 0 bases at V and 8 bases at J, with 12 bases between. Germline V gives CDR1 SGHRS, CDR2 YFSETQ. The CDR3 bases are TGCGCCAGCAGCTTGGCCTTAAACGGAGATGAGCAGTTCTTC. Translation: CASSLALNGDEQFF.

The J gene is TRBJ2-3, the V gene TRBV9; D is perhaps TRBD1 or TRBD2 (5 bases each). CDR3 length equals 16 residues. CDR1 is SGDLS and CDR2 is YYNGEE in the germline V gene. V was pared by 0 bases and J by 1 base, with 12 bases between. In DNA, the CDR3 is TGTGCCAGCAGCGTAGCCATTGGGGGAGGCACAGATACGCAGTATTTT. Amino acid sequence: CASSVAIGGGTDTQYF.

The chain employs TRBV2 and TRBJ1-2, with D unclear. CDR1 and CDR2 from the germline V gene are SNHLY and FYNNEI. Trimming took 1 base from V and 4 from J, leaving 7 bases between them. The CDR3 loop spans 13 amino acids. The CDR3 DNA reads as TGTGCCAGCAGTGAAGGGGGTGGCTATGGCTACACCTTC. Protein product: CASSEGGGYGYTF.

The rearrangement joins TRBV19 to TRBJ2-2; a weak D match, TRBD1 (5 bases). Germline CDR1 LNHDA, CDR2 SQIVND (reference sequence). Trimming took off 7 bases at V and 0 bases at J, with 12 bases between the two ends. This CDR3 is built from 15 residues. CDR3 sequence (DNA): TGTGCCAGTACACAGGCGACAACGAACACCGGGGAGCTGTTTTTT. It codes for CASTQATTNTGELFF.

The rearrangement links TRBV28 to TRBJ2-2; the D gene is possibly TRBD2 (6 bases). Trimming removed 6 bases at V and 6 bases at J, with 14 bases between. Germline loops: CDR1 MDHEN, CDR2 SYDVKM. This CDR3 has 14 residues. CDR3 sequence (DNA): TGTGCCAGCAGCGCCGGGGGAATGGCCGGGGAGCTGTTTTTT. Protein sequence: CASSAGGMAGELFF.

The chain carries TRBV5-1 and TRBJ2-7, with D hard to call. This CDR3 has 13 residues. CDR1 is SGHRS and CDR2 is YFSETQ in the germline V gene. Between the trimmed V and J ends, which lost 0 bases and 6 bases, there was a span of 10 bases. CDR3 in amino acids: CASSLAQAGEQYF. The CDR3 DNA is TGCGCCAGCAGCTTGGCCCAGGCAGGCGAGCAGTACTTC.

V and J are TRBV7-2 and TRBJ2-4; D remains ambiguous. CDR1 SGHTA and CDR2 FQGNSA come from the germline V gene. The length of the CDR3 is 14 residues. V was clipped by 7 bases and J by 0 bases, with 10 bases between them. The DNA of the CDR3 is TGTGCCAGCACCCCGCTGCTAGCCAAAAACATTCAGTACTTC. Translating it yields CASTPLLAKNIQYF.

This clonotype was found once. The V and J genes are TRBV5-4 and TRBJ2-7, with TRBD1 matching over 10 bases. The CDR3 consists of 15 residues. The ends lost 4 bases at V and 2 bases at J; junction bases unmatched: 6. Germline V CDR1 and CDR2: SGHNT, YYREEE (reference sequence). This chain's CDR3 is CASSPTGGNPYEQYF. CDR3 bases: TGTGCCAGCAGCCCGACAGGGGGCAATCCCTACGAGCAGTACTTC.

The gene calls are TRBV3-1 and TRBJ1-1; 8 nucleotides agree with TRBD1. Germline loops: CDR1 LGHDT, CDR2 YNNKEL (reference sequence). This CDR3 has 11 amino acids. With 8 bases clipped from V and 10 bases from J, the junction kept 6 bases outside the gene matches. The CDR3 coding sequence is TGTGCCAGCGGACAGGGTTTGGGAGCTTTCTTT. Translating it yields CASGQGLGAFF.

J is TRBJ1-2 and V is TRBV29-1; TRBD1 matches 9 bases. CDR1 is SQVTM, CDR2 ANQGSEA, per germline. The CDR3 loop spans 13 amino acids. V lost 6 bases, J lost 8 bases, and 10 bases stayed unmatched. This CDR3 is CSVEDRGRVGYTF. DNA of the CDR3: TGCAGCGTCGAGGACAGGGGACGAGTGGGCTACACCTTC.

The chain's CDR3 is CAIRPGEADTQYF. The CDR3 DNA reads as TGTGCCATCAGACCAGGAGAAGCAGATACGCAGTATTTT. The rearrangement uses TRBV10-3 and TRBJ2-3; no definite D call. Germline V gene sequence: CDR1 ENHRY, CDR2 SYGVKD. The CDR3 covers 13 residues. The germline V and J ends were trimmed by 6 bases and 4 bases, with 11 bases remaining between them.

V is TRBV5-6 and J is TRBJ1-1; TRBD1 might be the D (5 bases). This CDR3 is 16 amino acids long. The V end lost 4 bases, the J end lost 0 bases, and 16 bases lay between the germline ends. Per the germline V gene, CDR1 is SGHDT and CDR2 is YYEEEE. As DNA, the CDR3 is TGTGCCAGCAGCGCGGGACCTAAATCAATGAACACTGAAGCTTTCTTT. It codes for CASSAGPKSMNTEAFF.

This clonotype showed up just once. The chain joins TRBV27 to TRBJ2-7; D uncertain. V was shortened by 7 bases and J by 3 bases, with 16 bases between the two germline ends. CDR1 is MNHEY, CDR2 SMNVEV, per germline (reference sequence). This CDR3 contains 14 residues. The CDR3 loop reads CASKHRKLGYEQYF. CDR3 bases: TGTGCCAGCAAGCATAGAAAGTTAGGCTACGAGCAGTACTTC.

In this sample, this clonotype turned up a few times. The chain joins TRBV27 to TRBJ1-2; 7 positions agree with TRBD1. The CDR3 length is 14 residues. From germline, CDR1 is MNHEY and CDR2 SMNVEV (reference sequence). J was trimmed by 3 bases and V by 1 base; bases with no gene match: 2. This CDR3 is CASSLWQGDYGYTF. CDR3 in DNA: TGTGCCAGCAGTTTATGGCAGGGGGACTATGGCTACACCTTC.

The rearrangement joins TRBV10-3 to TRBJ2-1, with 7 bases matching TRBD1. The germline V gene encodes CDR1 ENHRY and CDR2 SYGVKD. The trim removed 10 bases at V and 9 bases at J, leaving 9 bases unmatched. This CDR3 spans 12 amino acids. CDR3 sequence: CATSEGAGEQFF. The CDR3, as DNA: TGTGCCACCTCCGAGGGGGCGGGTGAGCAGTTCTTC.

CDR3: CASRLTGTSGRAGQYF. CDR3 DNA sequence: TGTGCCAGCAGATTAACCGGGACTAGCGGGAGAGCCGGGCAGTACTTC. This sequence joins TRBV6-2 or TRBV6-3 and TRBJ2-7, with 14 positions matching TRBD2. The CDR3 extends over 16 amino acids. Germline CDR1 is MNHEY and CDR2 is SVGEGT. The V gene end was trimmed by 6 bases and the J gene end by 9 bases; junction bases not matched to a gene: 13.

The rearrangement uses TRBV6-2 or TRBV6-3 and TRBJ2-2, with a tentative D call TRBD1 (6 bases). This CDR3 is 14 amino acids long. CDR1 MNHEY and CDR2 SVGEGT come from the germline V gene. The V end lost 10 bases, the J end lost 0 bases, and 12 bases lay between the germline ends. The CDR3 here is CAIPGAPNTGELFF. The CDR3 DNA reads TGTGCCATCCCAGGGGCTCCGAACACCGGGGAGCTGTTTTTT.

The J gene is TRBJ2-1, the V gene TRBV30; D gene ambiguous. Germline V gene sequence: CDR1 GTSNPN, CDR2 SVGIG (reference sequence). CDR3 length equals 12 residues. V dropped 1 base and J dropped 12 bases, with 13 bases sitting between them. As DNA, the CDR3 is TGTGCCTGGAGTGCCGACCAATCATGGCAGTTCTTC. Amino acid sequence: CAWSADQSWQFF.

The V and J genes are TRBV4-3 and TRBJ1-4, with a tentative D call TRBD1 (5 bases). The germline V gene has CDR1 LGHNA and CDR2 YSLEER. Trimming took off 0 bases at V and 10 bases at J, with 6 bases between the two ends. The length of the CDR3 is 12 residues. CDR3 sequence reads: CASSQERGKLFF. CDR3 sequence (DNA): TGCGCCAGCAGCCAAGAGAGGGGAAAACTGTTTTTT.

The gene calls are TRBV4-2 and TRBJ2-7; 9 bases align to TRBD1. V lost 2 bases, J lost 5 bases, and 4 bases stayed unmatched. Germline CDR1 reads LGHNA; CDR2 reads YNFKEQ. There are 14 residues in the CDR3. The CDR3 DNA is TGTGCCAGCAGCCAACAAGGGACAGGGAACGAGCAGTACTTC. Protein: CASSQQGTGNEQYF.

There are a few counts of this clonotype. This chain connects TRBV18 to TRBJ1-5; D ambiguous. CDR3 size: 13 residues. Germline loops: CDR1 KGHSH, CDR2 LQKENI. Trimming cost V 6 bases and J 4 bases, with 10 bases left between them. CDR3 in DNA: TGTGCCAGCTCTCCGGAGGGAAATCAGCCCCAGCATTTT. This gives the protein CASSPEGNQPQHF.

The chain links TRBV30 to TRBJ2-1; no clear D. The V gene lost 3 bases and the J gene lost 4 bases, with 4 bases spanning the gap. Germline values: CDR1 GTSNPN, CDR2 SVGIG (reference sequence). The CDR3 is made up of 11 amino acids. The CDR3 DNA follows: TGTGCCTGGAGCTATTACAATGAGCAGTTCTTC. Translated: CAWSYYNEQFF.

J is TRBJ1-5 and V is TRBV5-1; 8 nucleotides align to TRBD1. Germline trimming cut 4 bases from V and 8 bases from J; bases unmatched to any gene: 5. CDR1 is SGHRS and CDR2 is YFSETQ in the germline V gene. CDR3 length: 13 amino acids. In DNA form, the CDR3 reads TGCGCCAGCAGCGGGACAGGATCGGAGCCCCAGCATTTT. Its translation: CASSGTGSEPQHF.

This clonotype was detected only once. V is TRBV4-3 and J is TRBJ1-1; maybe TRBD1 (6 bases). CDR3 length equals 14 residues. The germline gives CDR1 LGHNA, CDR2 YSLEER. V gave up 1 base and J gave up 0 bases, with 6 bases separating them. CDR3: CASSQGTVNTEAFF. The CDR3, as DNA: TGCGCCAGCAGCCAAGGGACAGTGAACACTGAAGCTTTCTTT.

The V call is TRBV18, the J call TRBJ1-1; D remains unclear. Germline V CDR1 and CDR2: KGHSH, LQKENI. V was shortened by 6 bases and J by 9 bases, with 20 bases between the two germline ends. The CDR3 runs 14 residues. CDR3 in amino acids: CASSPRSEPAQAFF. As DNA, the CDR3 is TGTGCCAGCTCTCCTCGGTCGGAGCCTGCCCAAGCTTTCTTT.

The chain has TRBV2 and TRBJ1-2, with D possibly TRBD1 on 5 matching bases. Germline loops: CDR1 SNHLY, CDR2 FYNNEI. The CDR3 is made up of 13 amino acids. With 4 bases removed from V and 5 bases from J, the gap between germline ends came to 11 bases. The CDR3 DNA reads as TGTGCCAGCAGTGGGTCAGGGTCTTATGGCTACACCTTC. This codes for CASSGSGSYGYTF.